This record covers a single TCR beta chain. This entry comes from a study of blood T cell repertoires in COVID-19. Clones were read by immunoSEQ multiplex PCR, and TCRdb kept only the in-frame ones, dropping some. The table shows more than 150,000 clones, with roughly three quarters occurring only once. The sample taken for sequencing was peripheral blood. The TCR comes from a man aged 60-69 years with active or convalescent COVID-19.

The CDR3 here is CASSLQGNTGELFF. DNA of the CDR3: TGCGCCAGCAGCTTGCAGGGGAACACCGGGGAGCTGTTTTTT. The chain combines TRBV5-1 with TRBJ2-2; D is possibly TRBD1 (5 bases). The CDR3 length is 14 residues. Trimming removed 1 base at V and 1 base at J, with 5 bases between. Germline V gene lookup returns CDR1 SGHRS and CDR2 YFSETQ.